These 6 T cell receptor beta chains originate from one sample sequenced in a study of blood T cell repertoires in COVID-19. TCRdb keeps only in-frame clones here, not all; method: immunoSEQ multiplex PCR. Of around 390,000 clones in the sample, just under 90% are singletons; the top ten hold about a tenth. Source material: PBMCs or T cells enriched from blood (not recorded which). These receptors all stem from a woman aged 45-59 years who had recovered from COVID-19.

The rearrangement links TRBV5-6 to TRBJ1-5; D remains unclear. This CDR3 comprises 12 residues. Trimming took 2 bases from V and 4 from J, leaving 4 bases between them. Per the germline V gene, CDR1 is SGHDT and CDR2 is YYEEEE. In nucleotides, the CDR3 is TGTGCCAGCAGCTTCCGGAATCAGCCCCAGCATTTT. It yields the protein CASSFRNQPQHF. Filled out from reference TRBV5-6 and TRBJ1-5, the complete variable domain reads DAGVTQSPTHLIKTRGQQVTLRCSPKSGHDTVSWYQQALGQGPQFIFQYYEEEERQRGNFPDRFSGHQFPNYSSELNVNALLLGDSALYLCASSFRNQPQHFGDGTRLSIL.

The chain is built from TRBV28 and TRBJ1-2; a possible D gene is TRBD1 (5 bases). The V end lost 8 bases, the J end lost 2 bases, and 15 bases lay between the germline ends. The CDR3 covers 14 residues. CDR1 and CDR2 from the germline V gene are MDHEN and SYDVKM. The CDR3 nucleotides are TGTGCCAGCGGCCCGGCTGGGGGGAACTATGGCTACACCTTC. It yields the protein CASGPAGGNYGYTF.

The CDR3 nucleotides read TGTGCCAGCAGCGTTAATCAGGGCTATGGCTACACCTTC. As protein: CASSVNQGYGYTF. The V call is TRBV9, the J call TRBJ1-2; perhaps TRBD1 as D (5 bases). The CDR3 length is 13 residues. Germline assignment: CDR1 SGDLS and CDR2 YYNGEE. The germline V and J ends were trimmed by 2 bases and 4 bases, with 9 bases remaining between them.

A single count supports this clone. This rearrangement joins TRBV5-8 to TRBJ2-5; 9 positions agree with TRBD1. Per the germline V gene, CDR1 is SGHTS and CDR2 is YDEGEE. V shed 1 base, J shed 1 base, and the junction held 14 bases outside the gene matches. The CDR3 is 19 amino acids. The CDR3 here is CASSLWGQGSPNVQETQYF. The CDR3 DNA follows: TGTGCCAGCAGCTTGTGGGGACAGGGTTCCCCCAATGTCCAAGAGACCCAGTACTTC. The full variable domain, its missing parts supplied by reference TRBV5-8 and TRBJ2-5, is EAGVTQSPTHLIKTRGQQATLRCSPISGHTSVYWYQQALGLGLQFLLWYDEGEERNRGNFPPRFSGRQFPNYSSELNVNALELEDSALYLCASSLWGQGSPNVQETQYFGPGTRLLVL.

The chain joins TRBV7-2 to TRBJ1-6; no clear D gene. There are 16 residues in the CDR3. V dropped 5 bases and J dropped 2 bases, with 13 bases sitting between them. The germline V gene has CDR1 SGHTA and CDR2 FQGNSA. The CDR3 region has the DNA TGTGCCAGCAGCCTTAGCGGGGTAACCTATAATTCACCCCTCCACTTT. Translating gives CASSLSGVTYNSPLHF.

This chain uses TRBV5-8 with TRBJ1-1; 9 nucleotides match TRBD1. Germline V gene data show CDR1 as SGHTS and CDR2 as YDEGEE. Trimming removed 3 bases from V and 5 bases from J; junction bases left unmatched: 8. This CDR3 is built from 15 residues. DNA for the CDR3: TGTGCCAGCAGCTCCGACAGGGGGTTGGTTACTGAAGCTTTCTTT. Residues: CASSSDRGLVTEAFF.